This paragraph reports one T cell receptor beta chain. Its antigen is undetermined. Naive CD4+ T cells were purified with Tregs depleted by CD25. Germline CDR1 and CDR2: LNHDA and SQIVND (reference sequence). The CDR3 has 14 amino acids. With 11 bases clipped from V and 6 bases from J, the junction kept 10 bases outside the gene matches. General study findings and limits: The TCR gene usage of tumor memory CD4+ T cells clustered together with blood and lymph node memory CD4+ cells and with lymph node naive CD4+ cells.

Semi-nested PCR with Nested Universal Primer A followed constant-region reverse priming of full-length variable regions. TCRdb reprocessed the 5' RACE reads via MiXCR and lists one record per CDR3 protein. Of around 50,000 distinct CDR3 sequences in the sample, approximately 17% were seen once. This rearrangement joins TRBV19 to TRBJ1-2, with 12 nucleotides matching TRBD1. Sequenced material: naive CD4+ T cells sorted from blood. Subset in this sample: naive CD4+ T cells, CD4+CD45RA+CD25-. This clonotype was obtained from a female donor with breast cancer. The CDR3 DNA is TGTGCCGTTAGGGACAGGGGGCGCGAAGATGGCTACACCTTC. Protein: CAVRDRGREDGYTF. The whole variable domain, remainder taken from reference TRBV19 and TRBJ1-2, is DGGITQSPKYLFRKEGQNVTLSCEQNLNHDAMYWYRQDPGQGLRLIYYSQIVNDFQKGDIAEGYSVSREKKESFPLTVTSAQKNPTAFYLCAVRDRGREDGYTFGSGTRLTVV.